The clone carrying this T cell receptor beta chain was seen many times. Its antigen is unidentified. Stable Graves' hyperthyroidism denoted no ophthalmopathy progression over 18 months. Each 10 ml fresh peripheral blood draw supplied the PBMCs. TCR beta CDR3 regions were amplified from RNA. The HTBI primer set served for first-round RT-PCR of the TCR CDR3. Via MiXCR, TCRdb re-called the multiplex PCR reads, giving one row per CDR3 protein. The sample carries about 350,000 distinct CDR3 sequences, roughly 14% recorded once. The data belong to a study of T cells in Graves' hyperthyroidism and ophthalmopathy. Study-level results: Most thyroid clonotypes expanded above 0.001 were also detected in blood.

Sequencing was done on a sample of blood. The sequence came from a young woman with Graves' hyperthyroidism.

This CDR3 reads CASSFARGRLNEQFF. CDR3 in DNA: TGTGCCAGCAGCTTTGCCAGGGGGCGCTTGAATGAGCAGTTCTTC. The chain carries TRBV7-6 and TRBJ2-1, with TRBD1 matching over 8 bases. Looked up from germline, CDR1 is SGHVS and CDR2 is FNYEAQ. Trimming at V came to 3 bases and at J to 7 bases, leaving 8 bases not matched to a gene. The CDR3 sequence is 15 residues long.